The 18 T cell receptor beta chains listed next were all sequenced from one sample in a study of shared clonotypes between healthy human individuals. Using immunoSEQ multiplex PCR, the repertoire was profiled, and TCRdb retains in-frame clones only, with some absent. The table records about 800,000 clones, just over 95% of them present only once. As defined, naive CD8 cells were CD45RO-negative and positively selected for CCR7, with terminally differentiated effector memory CD45RA+ cells excluded. Input material: naive CD8+ T cells sorted from blood. The receptors were gathered from a man under 40 in good health.

Note on this clone: Different DNA sequences within this sample yield the same CDR3. The chain employs TRBV6-5 and TRBJ2-5; no reliable D call. The V gene lost 6 bases and the J gene lost 2 bases, with 7 bases spanning the gap. CDR1 is MNHEY and CDR2 is SVGAGI in the germline V gene. The CDR3 has 12 amino acids. CDR3 sequence reads: CASSPGQETQYF. In nucleotides, the CDR3 is TGTGCCAGCAGCCCGGGTCAAGAGACCCAGTACTTC.

On this clone itself: The identical CDR3 is also encoded by other nucleotide sequences in the sample. The J gene is TRBJ2-7, the V gene TRBV27; 7 bases align to TRBD1. The V and J ends lost 0 bases and 2 bases, in that order; junction bases with no gene match: 4. The CDR3 loop spans 15 amino acids. Germline-derived CDR1 and CDR2 are MNHEY and SMNVEV (reference sequence). Here the CDR3 reads CASSLSGQGAYEQYF. The CDR3 DNA is TGTGCCAGCAGTTTATCAGGGCAGGGGGCCTACGAGCAGTACTTC.

The chain recombines TRBV25-1 with TRBJ1-1; D is unresolved. V was trimmed by 7 bases and J by 4 bases, leaving 19 bases between them. From germline, CDR1 is MGHDK and CDR2 SYGVNS. This CDR3 spans 15 amino acids. The CDR3 DNA sequence: TGTGCCAGCACCGCCTCGTGGGGAAGGATCACTGAAGCTTTCTTT. This translates into CASTASWGRITEAFF.

V is TRBV5-4 and J is TRBJ2-1; 13 bases map to TRBD2. There are 19 residues in the CDR3. Trimming removed 4 bases from V and 1 base from J; junction bases left unmatched: 11. Germline loops: CDR1 SGHNT, CDR2 YYREEE (reference sequence). CDR3 in DNA: TGTGCCAGCAGCCCCGGACTAGCGGGAGCTGGGGGGTCCTACAATGAGCAGTTCTTC. Residues: CASSPGLAGAGGSYNEQFF.

The rearrangement links TRBV7-9 to TRBJ2-3, with 9 bases aligning to TRBD1. The CDR3 is 15 residues long. Trimming at V came to 7 bases and at J to 0 bases, leaving 5 bases not matched to a gene. Germline CDR1 reads SEHNR; CDR2 reads FQNEAQ (reference sequence). The CDR3 loop is CASNPGTGSTDTQYF. Written as DNA, the CDR3 is TGTGCCAGCAACCCCGGGACAGGGAGCACAGATACGCAGTATTTT.

The chain is built from TRBV25-1 and TRBJ2-7; a weak D match, TRBD2 (6 bases). V lost 8 bases, J lost 6 bases, and 11 bases lay in between. The CDR3 runs 11 residues. CDR1 and CDR2 (germline): MGHDK, SYGVNS. CDR3 protein: CASGVGGEQYF. In DNA, the CDR3 is TGTGCCAGCGGAGTGGGAGGCGAGCAGTACTTC.

This chain uses TRBV7-2 with TRBJ2-4; no clear D gene. Germline values: CDR1 SGHTA, CDR2 FQGNSA. Trimming left V 0 bases short and J 6 bases short, with 6 bases between. The CDR3 is made up of 13 amino acids. The CDR3 nucleotides are TGTGCCAGCAGCTTAGCCCCCCTAAACATTCAGTACTTC. This codes for CASSLAPLNIQYF.

This clone occurred once. An end of the junction differs from the germline gene, which may be a read error. The chain couples TRBV6-5 to TRBJ1-2; D not resolved. CDR1 is MNHEY and CDR2 is SVGAGI in the germline V gene. The CDR3 runs 12 residues. As DNA, the CDR3 is TGTGCCAGCAGTTACTCGACGGGCCTGGAACTCTTC. Translation gives CASSYSTGLELF.

The chain joins TRBV7-6 to TRBJ1-1, with D hard to call. The V gene lost 8 bases and the J gene lost 7 bases, with 14 bases spanning the gap. CDR1 is SGHVS and CDR2 is FNYEAQ in the germline V gene. CDR3 length: 12 amino acids. CDR3 sequence reads: CASGREPDEAFF. The CDR3 DNA sequence: TGTGCCAGCGGGCGAGAACCCGATGAAGCTTTCTTT.

This sequence joins TRBV11-2 and TRBJ1-1; D is unclear. The length of the CDR3 is 11 residues. V shed 5 bases and J shed 4 bases, with 5 bases lying between them. The germline V gene encodes CDR1 SGHAT and CDR2 FQNNGV. Here the CDR3 reads CASSHLTEAFF. In DNA form, the CDR3 reads TGTGCCAGCAGCCATCTCACTGAAGCTTTCTTT.

V usage is TRBV2 and J usage is TRBJ2-1; D remains unclear. Looked up from germline, CDR1 is SNHLY and CDR2 is FYNNEI. The CDR3 contains 15 residues. CDR3 coding DNA: TGTGCAGCCCCATCGGCCCGATTCTCCTACAATGAGCAGTTCTTC. Its translation is CAAPSARFSYNEQFF.

The gene calls are TRBV6-5 and TRBJ2-1, with 10 bases aligning to TRBD2. J lost 10 bases, V lost 5 bases, and 5 bases had no gene match. The CDR3 loop spans 13 amino acids. CDR1 MNHEY and CDR2 SVGAGI come from the germline V gene. This chain's CDR3 is CASSHLAGDEQFF. CDR3 nucleotide sequence: TGTGCCAGCAGTCATCTAGCGGGAGACGAGCAGTTCTTC.

This chain connects TRBV12-2 to TRBJ2-1. TRBV12-2 is a known pseudogene. The CDR3 consists of 14 residues. As DNA, the CDR3 is TGTGCAAGTCACCTAACAACTCCCTCCAATGAGCAGTTCTTC. This gives the protein CASHLTTPSNEQFF.

The chain has TRBV27 and TRBJ2-7; D possibly matches TRBD1 or TRBD2 (6 bases each). The CDR3 is made up of 13 amino acids. Trimming took off 11 bases at V and 5 bases at J, with 19 bases between the two ends. Germline V CDR1 and CDR2: MNHEY, SMNVEV (reference sequence). CDR3 amino acids: CAAGLGARNEQYF. The CDR3 coding sequence is TGTGCCGCGGGGTTGGGGGCTCGGAACGAGCAGTACTTC.

The CDR3 DNA reads as TGTGCCAGCAGCTATCCAAATTCCTACGAGCAGTACTTC. The encoded protein is CASSYPNSYEQYF. The chain employs TRBV5-8 and TRBJ2-7; D is uncertain. This CDR3 comprises 13 residues. V lost 3 bases and J lost 1, with 8 bases in between. CDR1 is SGHTS, CDR2 YDEGEE, per germline.

This chain connects TRBV2 to TRBJ1-2; D remains ambiguous. CDR3 length equals 15 residues. CDR1 is SNHLY, CDR2 FYNNEI, per germline. Trimming removed 1 base at V and 2 bases at J, with 11 bases between. The CDR3 reads CASSEGHIPNYGYTF. The CDR3 DNA sequence: TGTGCCAGCAGTGAAGGGCATATACCAAACTATGGCTACACCTTC.

As for this clone: Other nucleotide sequences from this sample produce the same CDR3. This chain connects TRBV2 to TRBJ2-7; no definite D call. Germline loops: CDR1 SNHLY, CDR2 FYNNEI. V lost 7 bases to trimming and J lost 4 bases, with 5 bases between them. The length of the CDR3 is 10 residues. CDR3 DNA sequence: TGTGCCAGCAACGGTTACGAGCAGTACTTC. Amino acid sequence: CASNGYEQYF.

The genes are TRBV5-6 and TRBJ1-1; D perhaps matches TRBD1 (6 bases). The ends were cut back, 4 bases at V and 1 base at J, with 14 bases in the middle. In germline, CDR1 is SGHDT, CDR2 YYEEEE. This CDR3 has 15 amino acids. In DNA form, the CDR3 reads TGTGCCAGCAGCCCTATGGACAGCTGGAACACTGAAGCTTTCTTT. It yields the protein CASSPMDSWNTEAFF.